This TCR beta chain came from a study of blood T cells in healthy people across ages. General study results and limits: Age brought a roughly linear fall in TCR beta diversity measured per million T cells.

The CDR3 has 13 amino acids. Germline CDR1 and CDR2: SQVTM and ANQGSEA. V was cut by 5 bases and J by 1 base, with 11 bases left in between. Of note for this clonotype: The antigen remains undetermined.

Through a sample-barcoded 5' primer and a J-beta primer mix, a second PCR was run for roughly 6 to 12 cycles. TCRdb analysed the 5' RACE reads with MiXCR anew, one entry per CDR3 protein. Here the sample spans hundreds of thousands of distinct CDR3 sequences, 58% being singletons. The rearrangement links TRBV29-1 to TRBJ1-1, with TRBD1 as a possible D gene (6 bases). The source is a man aged 25-45 years in good health. The sequenced sample consisted of blood. The CDR3 spells CSVSGASNTEAFF. The CDR3 DNA reads TGCAGCGTTTCAGGGGCGTCGAACACTGAAGCTTTCTTT.